Below, 5 T cell receptor beta chains from the same sample are listed, as sequenced in a study of shared clonotypes between healthy human individuals. Profiled with immunoSEQ multiplex PCR; TCRdb holds only in-frame clones, not every one. The table has about 2.3 million clones, more than 80% seen once. Source material: naive CD4+ T cells from PBMCs. Subset specified: CD45RA+ positively selected. The receptors stem from a man younger than 35 in good health. Some clones in this sample may be carry-over from other donors' samples.

Worth noting for this clone: The same CDR3 can be traced to other DNA sequences in this sample. The V call is TRBV5-1, the J call TRBJ1-3; unclear D gene. Germline V lookup: CDR1 SGHRS, CDR2 YFSETQ. There are 14 residues in the CDR3. V was trimmed by 2 bases and J by 2 bases, leaving 8 bases between them. The CDR3 loop is CASSLGSPGNTIYF. The CDR3 DNA reads as TGCGCCAGCAGCTTAGGATCGCCTGGAAACACCATATATTTT.

The J gene is TRBJ2-2, the V gene TRBV14; 7 nucleotides line up with TRBD1. The germline V gene has CDR1 SGHDN and CDR2 FVKESK. The V segment lost 1 base and the J segment 5 bases; nucleotides outside the gene matches: 4. This CDR3 has 15 residues. CDR3 amino acids: CASSQVGRGTGELFF. For the CDR3, the DNA is TGTGCCAGCAGCCAAGTGGGCAGGGGGACCGGGGAGCTGTTTTTT.

The CDR3 reads CASSPGPWGEQFF. CDR3 coding DNA: TGTGCCAGCTCACCGGGCCCTTGGGGTGAGCAGTTCTTC. The rearrangement joins TRBV18 to TRBJ2-1; no definite D call. CDR3 length: 13 residues. Between the trimmed V and J ends, which lost 3 bases and 9 bases, there was a span of 12 bases. The germline V gene encodes CDR1 KGHSH and CDR2 LQKENI.

The chain joins TRBV7-9 to TRBJ1-2; possible D gene TRBD1, 6 bases. The germline V gene has CDR1 SEHNR and CDR2 FQNEAQ (reference sequence). The CDR3 is made up of 16 amino acids. V was trimmed by 3 bases and J by 0 bases, leaving 14 bases between them. CDR3 amino acids: CASSFTTGPANYGYTF. CDR3 bases: TGTGCCAGCAGCTTCACAACAGGGCCAGCTAACTATGGCTACACCTTC.

In DNA form, the CDR3 reads TGTGCCAGCAGCTTGGGACTAGCCTTCGATGAGCAGTTCTTC. Translating gives CASSLGLAFDEQFF. This sequence joins TRBV7-9 and TRBJ2-1; 9 bases are shared with TRBD2. V lost 3 bases and J lost 8; bases outside the gene matches: 5. The CDR3 length is 14 residues. Per germline, CDR1 SEHNR and CDR2 FQNEAQ (reference sequence).